Shown below are 3 T cell receptor beta chains from a single sample sequenced in a study of T cell repertoires in cytomegalovirus infection. Each CDR3 protein gets one entry after TCRdb re-called the reads with MiXCR. The sample yields about 140,000 distinct CDR3 sequences, 5% to 6.5% seen once. Sequences were obtained from PBMCs. The receptors were sampled from a human donor in good health (CMV status not recorded). Some clones in this sample may be carry-over from other donors' samples.

This clonotype was observed a handful of times. The chain employs TRBV20-1 and TRBJ1-1, with no clear D. Trimming removed 3 bases from V and 4 bases from J, with 9 bases in between. Germline V CDR1 and CDR2: DFQATT, SNEGSKA (reference sequence). CDR3 length equals 12 residues. As DNA, the CDR3 is TGCAGTGCTAGTCCCAGGACCACTGAAGCTTTCTTT. Its translation is CSASPRTTEAFF.

This clonotype was detected many times. The V and J genes are TRBV5-1 and TRBJ1-2; D ambiguous. The germline V and J ends were trimmed by 5 bases and 0 bases, with 17 bases remaining between them. The germline V gene has CDR1 SGHRS and CDR2 YFSETQ. CDR3 length: 16 residues. The CDR3 DNA reads as TGCGCCAGCAGTCCCTACGGAACATTTACTAACTATGGCTACACCTTC. It yields the protein CASSPYGTFTNYGYTF.

V is TRBV2 and J is TRBJ2-5, with TRBD2 as a possible D gene (6 bases). Germline CDR1 and CDR2: SNHLY and FYNNEI. The CDR3 length is 13 residues. The V gene lost 6 bases and the J gene lost 2 bases, with 10 bases spanning the gap. The CDR3, as DNA: TGTGCCAGCAGCCGGGACTTACAAGAGACCCAGTACTTC. Translation gives CASSRDLQETQYF.